Listed below are T cell receptor beta chains from one sample, sequenced in a study of CD8 T cells in ankylosing spondylitis. TCRdb redid the calling of the 5' RACE reads with MiXCR, one entry per CDR3 protein. The sample has approximately 540,000 distinct CDR3 sequences; about 13% are singletons. The sequencing sample was made of blood, either unsorted or a sorted T cell fraction (not recorded which). Receptor source: a male donor with ankylosing spondylitis. The CDR3 runs from the conserved cysteine through the conserved F or W. Each record gives: clone size, D gene, V gene, J gene, CDR3 protein, CDR3 DNA. A D gene is named only where the DNA matches it firmly. Some rows have no size entry. The others give once, few or many, or a class for an expanded clone.

abundance: few
d_gene: TRBD2
v_gene: TRBV6-1
j_gene: TRBJ2-1
CDR3aa: CASSEIKFGTNYNEQFF
CDR3nt: TGTGCCAGCAGTGAAATAAAGTTTGGGACTAACTACAATGAGCAGTTCTTC

abundance: many
d_gene: .
v_gene: TRBV12-3/TRBV12-4
j_gene: TRBJ1-3
CDR3aa: CASISRVTGNTIYF
CDR3nt: TGTGCCAGCATCAGCAGGGTTACTGGAAACACCATATATTTT

abundance: many
d_gene: TRBD1
v_gene: TRBV12-3/TRBV12-4
j_gene: TRBJ2-7
CDR3aa: CASSLGRGPFHEQYF
CDR3nt: TGTGCCAGCAGTTTAGGCAGGGGGCCGTTCCACGAGCAGTACTTC

abundance: .
d_gene: .
v_gene: TRBV11-2
j_gene: TRBJ2-1
CDR3aa: CASSPEVYTNEQFF
CDR3nt: TGTGCCAGCAGCCCAGAGGTGTACACCAATGAGCAGTTCTTC

abundance: many
d_gene: TRBD1
v_gene: TRBV12-3/TRBV12-4
j_gene: TRBJ2-1
CDR3aa: CASSRQGTVGNEQFF
CDR3nt: TGTGCCAGCAGTCGACAGGGGACTGTAGGGAATGAGCAGTTCTTC

abundance: .
d_gene: .
v_gene: TRBV20-1
j_gene: TRBJ2-1
CDR3aa: CSALTGGVSYEQFF
CDR3nt: TGCAGTGCTCTGACAGGTGGGGTTAGTTATGAGCAGTTCTTC

abundance: few
d_gene: .
v_gene: TRBV2
j_gene: TRBJ1-2
CDR3aa: CASSERNANYGYTF
CDR3nt: TGTGCCAGCAGTGAGAGGAATGCTAACTATGGCTACACCTTC

abundance: few
d_gene: TRBD1
v_gene: TRBV18
j_gene: TRBJ1-2
CDR3aa: CASSPVTGGDGYTF
CDR3nt: TGTGCCAGCTCACCGGTGACAGGGGGCGATGGCTACACCTTC

abundance: .
d_gene: .
v_gene: TRBV2
j_gene: TRBJ2-1
CDR3aa: CASSGTPGNEQFF
CDR3nt: TGTGCCAGCAGTGGGACCCCAGGGAATGAGCAGTTCTTC

abundance: many
d_gene: TRBD1
v_gene: TRBV20-1
j_gene: TRBJ1-1
CDR3aa: CSARVGTANTEAFF
CDR3nt: TGCAGTGCTAGAGTTGGGACAGCAAACACTGAAGCTTTCTTT

abundance: many
d_gene: .
v_gene: TRBV6-2/TRBV6-3
j_gene: TRBJ2-1
CDR3aa: CASSLRTVNNEQFF
CDR3nt: TGTGCCAGCAGCCTCCGGACAGTTAACAATGAGCAGTTCTTC

abundance: few
d_gene: TRBD2
v_gene: TRBV7-9
j_gene: TRBJ2-5
CDR3aa: CASSPLAAEETQYF
CDR3nt: TGTGCCAGCAGCCCGCTAGCGGCTGAAGAGACCCAGTACTTC

abundance: .
d_gene: .
v_gene: TRBV7-7
j_gene: TRBJ2-5
CDR3aa: CASSWTIGETQYF
CDR3nt: TGTGCCAGCAGCTGGACAATAGGAGAGACCCAGTACTTC

abundance: many
d_gene: TRBD1
v_gene: TRBV5-1
j_gene: TRBJ2-7
CDR3aa: CASSLVGTGDFEQYF
CDR3nt: TGCGCCAGCAGCTTGGTAGGGACAGGGGATTTCGAGCAGTACTTC

abundance: .
d_gene: .
v_gene: TRBV6-1
j_gene: TRBJ1-1
CDR3aa: CASSEGATVAEAFF
CDR3nt: TGTGCCAGCAGTGAAGGGGCTACGGTCGCTGAAGCTTTCTTT

abundance: .
d_gene: TRBD1
v_gene: TRBV7-2
j_gene: TRBJ1-5
CDR3aa: CASSLSGQGAGPQHF
CDR3nt: TGTGCCAGCAGCTTATCTGGACAGGGGGCGGGGCCCCAGCATTTT

abundance: few
d_gene: .
v_gene: TRBV27
j_gene: TRBJ2-3
CDR3aa: CASRQSGTDTQYF
CDR3nt: TGTGCCAGCAGACAAAGTGGAACAGATACGCAGTATTTT

abundance: few
d_gene: .
v_gene: TRBV20-1
j_gene: TRBJ1-5
CDR3aa: CSAKRFSNQPQHF
CDR3nt: TGCAGTGCTAAAAGGTTTAGCAATCAGCCCCAGCATTTT

abundance: .
d_gene: .
v_gene: TRBV5-1
j_gene: TRBJ1-4
CDR3aa: CASSQTGGNEKLFF
CDR3nt: TGCGCCAGCAGCCAAACAGGAGGGAATGAAAAACTGTTTTTT

abundance: .
d_gene: TRBD1
v_gene: TRBV5-1
j_gene: TRBJ1-1
CDR3aa: CASSRDRGEGDTEAFF
CDR3nt: TGCGCCAGCAGCCGGGACAGGGGCGAAGGGGACACTGAAGCTTTCTTT

abundance: .
d_gene: .
v_gene: TRBV11-3
j_gene: TRBJ2-1
CDR3aa: CASSFSTGRVPEQFF
CDR3nt: TGTGCCAGCAGCTTCAGCACGGGGAGAGTCCCAGAGCAGTTCTTC

abundance: many
d_gene: TRBD2
v_gene: TRBV12-3/TRBV12-4
j_gene: TRBJ2-1
CDR3aa: CASSGHRGLAGGNEQFF
CDR3nt: TGTGCCAGCAGTGGACATCGGGGACTAGCGGGAGGGAATGAGCAGTTCTTC

abundance: .
d_gene: TRBD1
v_gene: TRBV29-1
j_gene: TRBJ2-1
CDR3aa: CSVESRDRGFRYEQFF
CDR3nt: TGCAGCGTTGAGAGCCGGGACAGGGGGTTTAGGTATGAGCAGTTCTTC

abundance: many
d_gene: .
v_gene: TRBV5-1
j_gene: TRBJ2-3
CDR3aa: CASSLVPDSLTDTQYF
CDR3nt: TGCGCCAGCAGCTTGGTCCCGGACAGTCTCACAGATACGCAGTATTTT

abundance: few
d_gene: .
v_gene: TRBV3-1
j_gene: TRBJ2-7
CDR3aa: CASSQDPDRTYEQYF
CDR3nt: TGTGCCAGCAGCCAAGATCCGGATAGGACTTACGAGCAGTACTTC

abundance: few
d_gene: .
v_gene: TRBV20-1
j_gene: TRBJ2-7
CDR3aa: CSARPTRTGYEQYF
CDR3nt: TGCAGTGCTAGACCCACTCGGACCGGCTACGAGCAGTACTTC

abundance: few
d_gene: TRBD1
v_gene: TRBV24-1
j_gene: TRBJ1-1
CDR3aa: CATSDPGQGNTEAFF
CDR3nt: TGTGCCACCAGTGACCCCGGACAGGGGAACACTGAAGCTTTCTTT

abundance: many
d_gene: TRBD2
v_gene: TRBV12-3/TRBV12-4
j_gene: TRBJ2-3
CDR3aa: CASSETSGRSDTQYF
CDR3nt: TGTGCCAGCAGTGAGACTAGCGGGAGGTCAGATACGCAGTATTTT

abundance: few
d_gene: .
v_gene: TRBV5-1
j_gene: TRBJ1-1
CDR3aa: CASSLLGRAFF
CDR3nt: TGCGCCAGCAGCTTATTGGGTCGAGCTTTCTTT

abundance: .
d_gene: TRBD2
v_gene: TRBV7-2
j_gene: TRBJ2-7
CDR3aa: CASSPAASGRHEQYF
CDR3nt: TGTGCCAGCAGTCCAGCGGCTAGCGGGAGACACGAGCAGTACTTC

abundance: .
d_gene: TRBD1
v_gene: TRBV10-2
j_gene: TRBJ1-1
CDR3aa: CASTPDRTLNTEAFF
CDR3nt: TGCGCCAGCACCCCGGACAGGACTTTAAACACTGAAGCTTTCTTT

abundance: few
d_gene: .
v_gene: TRBV6-5
j_gene: TRBJ1-1
CDR3aa: CASSDSQNTEAFF
CDR3nt: TGTGCCAGCAGTGACTCACAGAACACTGAAGCTTTCTTT

abundance: .
d_gene: .
v_gene: TRBV7-8
j_gene: TRBJ2-1
CDR3aa: CASSPVGVPLPNEQFF
CDR3nt: TGTGCCAGCAGCCCAGTCGGAGTTCCCCTTCCCAATGAGCAGTTCTTC

abundance: few
d_gene: TRBD2
v_gene: TRBV12-3/TRBV12-4
j_gene: TRBJ2-3
CDR3aa: CASSLEAVAGGTDTQYF
CDR3nt: TGTGCCAGCAGTTTAGAAGCGGTAGCGGGAGGTACAGATACGCAGTATTTT

abundance: many
d_gene: .
v_gene: TRBV20-1
j_gene: TRBJ2-2
CDR3aa: CSVLHNTGELFF
CDR3nt: TGCAGTGTCCTTCACAACACCGGGGAGCTGTTTTTT

abundance: .
d_gene: .
v_gene: TRBV7-2
j_gene: TRBJ2-1
CDR3aa: CASSLGEFF
CDR3nt: TGTGCCAGCAGCCTCGGTGAGTTCTTC

abundance: .
d_gene: .
v_gene: TRBV3-1
j_gene: TRBJ2-1
CDR3aa: CASSPMWDKYDNEQFF
CDR3nt: TGTGCCAGCAGCCCCATGTGGGACAAGTACGACAATGAGCAGTTCTTC

abundance: .
d_gene: TRBD1
v_gene: TRBV20-1
j_gene: TRBJ2-7
CDR3aa: CSADPGQGNEQYF
CDR3nt: TGCAGTGCTGACCCGGGACAGGGCAACGAGCAGTACTTC

abundance: many
d_gene: .
v_gene: TRBV3-1
j_gene: TRBJ2-7
CDR3aa: CASSIRTAGRGSYEQYF
CDR3nt: TGTGCCAGCAGCATAAGGACGGCGGGAAGGGGTTCTTACGAGCAGTACTTC

abundance: few
d_gene: TRBD2
v_gene: TRBV27
j_gene: TRBJ2-3
CDR3aa: CASSLGFVAGEGTDTQYF
CDR3nt: TGTGCCAGCAGTTTAGGGTTCGTAGCGGGAGAAGGCACAGATACGCAGTATTTT

abundance: few
d_gene: TRBD1
v_gene: TRBV11-3
j_gene: TRBJ2-1
CDR3aa: CASRGGPGQGGEQFF
CDR3nt: TGTGCCAGCAGGGGGGGACCGGGACAGGGAGGGGAGCAGTTCTTC